This paragraph covers one T cell receptor beta chain sequence. TCRdb re-called the 5' RACE reads through MiXCR, storing one row per CDR3 protein. The sample holds about 60,000 distinct CDR3 sequences; more than 5.5% are singletons and the top ten take less than 45%. This entry belongs to a study of T cells after yellow fever vaccination. V was trimmed by 0 bases and J by 2 bases, leaving 18 bases between them. Germline V gives CDR1 LGHNA, CDR2 YSLEER. This CDR3 region has 18 residues. The receptor comes from a man younger than 35 who received the YFV17D yellow fever vaccine. The starting material was CD8+ T cells sorted from PBMCs, obtained on the day of the first yellow fever vaccination. The chain couples TRBV4-3 to TRBJ2-3, with a possible D match to TRBD1 (6 bases). CDR3 residues: CASSQDRWGRGFTDTQYF. In DNA form, the CDR3 reads TGCGCCAGCAGCCAAGATCGTTGGGGCAGGGGATTCACAGATACGCAGTATTTT.